The clone carrying this T cell receptor (beta chain) came up many times. No antigen is known for it. The CDR3 is 15 amino acids. The junction had 2 bases not matched to a gene; V was cut back by 5 bases and J by 0 bases. These data are taken from a study of early T cells in non-severe SARS-CoV-2 infection. The overall study: Investigators sequenced bulk RNA drawn from unsorted whole blood, and chains remained unpaired.

Findings and limits, study-wide: Clonotype matching in VDJdb favored anti-spike CD8 responses and did not capture private and CD4 specificities.

Molecules of cDNA were individually given unique molecular identifiers that were attached to them. TCRdb re-analysed the 5' RACE reads in MiXCR, keeping a single row per CDR3 protein. The sample holds 15,000 to 20,000 distinct CDR3 sequences, less than 6.5% seen once. This specimen consisted of whole blood, obtained at baseline. The receptor comes from an adult who was a healthcare worker with PCR-confirmed SARS-CoV-2 infection or an uninfected control (not recorded which). This chain joins TRBV12-3 or TRBV12-4 and TRBJ2-2, with TRBD2 matching 8 bases. CDR3: CASSPGLANTGELFF. The DNA of the CDR3 is TGTGCCAGCAGTCCGGGACTAGCGAACACCGGGGAGCTGTTTTTT.